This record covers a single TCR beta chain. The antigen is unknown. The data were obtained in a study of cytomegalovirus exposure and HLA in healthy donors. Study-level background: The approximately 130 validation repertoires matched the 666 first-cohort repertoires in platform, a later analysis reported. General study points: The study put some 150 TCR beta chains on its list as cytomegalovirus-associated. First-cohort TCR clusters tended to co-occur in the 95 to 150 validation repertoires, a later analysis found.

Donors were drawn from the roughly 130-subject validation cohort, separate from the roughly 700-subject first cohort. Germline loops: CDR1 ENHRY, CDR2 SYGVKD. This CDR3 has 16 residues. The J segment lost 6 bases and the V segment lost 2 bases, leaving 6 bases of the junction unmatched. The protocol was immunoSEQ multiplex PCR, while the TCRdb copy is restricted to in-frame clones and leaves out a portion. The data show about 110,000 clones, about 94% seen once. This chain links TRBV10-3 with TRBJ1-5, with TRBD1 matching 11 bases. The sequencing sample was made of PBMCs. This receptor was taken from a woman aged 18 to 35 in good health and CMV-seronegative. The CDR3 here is CAISERVGTGGQPQHF. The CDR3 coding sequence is TGTGCCATCAGTGAGAGGGTGGGGACAGGGGGTCAGCCCCAGCATTTT.